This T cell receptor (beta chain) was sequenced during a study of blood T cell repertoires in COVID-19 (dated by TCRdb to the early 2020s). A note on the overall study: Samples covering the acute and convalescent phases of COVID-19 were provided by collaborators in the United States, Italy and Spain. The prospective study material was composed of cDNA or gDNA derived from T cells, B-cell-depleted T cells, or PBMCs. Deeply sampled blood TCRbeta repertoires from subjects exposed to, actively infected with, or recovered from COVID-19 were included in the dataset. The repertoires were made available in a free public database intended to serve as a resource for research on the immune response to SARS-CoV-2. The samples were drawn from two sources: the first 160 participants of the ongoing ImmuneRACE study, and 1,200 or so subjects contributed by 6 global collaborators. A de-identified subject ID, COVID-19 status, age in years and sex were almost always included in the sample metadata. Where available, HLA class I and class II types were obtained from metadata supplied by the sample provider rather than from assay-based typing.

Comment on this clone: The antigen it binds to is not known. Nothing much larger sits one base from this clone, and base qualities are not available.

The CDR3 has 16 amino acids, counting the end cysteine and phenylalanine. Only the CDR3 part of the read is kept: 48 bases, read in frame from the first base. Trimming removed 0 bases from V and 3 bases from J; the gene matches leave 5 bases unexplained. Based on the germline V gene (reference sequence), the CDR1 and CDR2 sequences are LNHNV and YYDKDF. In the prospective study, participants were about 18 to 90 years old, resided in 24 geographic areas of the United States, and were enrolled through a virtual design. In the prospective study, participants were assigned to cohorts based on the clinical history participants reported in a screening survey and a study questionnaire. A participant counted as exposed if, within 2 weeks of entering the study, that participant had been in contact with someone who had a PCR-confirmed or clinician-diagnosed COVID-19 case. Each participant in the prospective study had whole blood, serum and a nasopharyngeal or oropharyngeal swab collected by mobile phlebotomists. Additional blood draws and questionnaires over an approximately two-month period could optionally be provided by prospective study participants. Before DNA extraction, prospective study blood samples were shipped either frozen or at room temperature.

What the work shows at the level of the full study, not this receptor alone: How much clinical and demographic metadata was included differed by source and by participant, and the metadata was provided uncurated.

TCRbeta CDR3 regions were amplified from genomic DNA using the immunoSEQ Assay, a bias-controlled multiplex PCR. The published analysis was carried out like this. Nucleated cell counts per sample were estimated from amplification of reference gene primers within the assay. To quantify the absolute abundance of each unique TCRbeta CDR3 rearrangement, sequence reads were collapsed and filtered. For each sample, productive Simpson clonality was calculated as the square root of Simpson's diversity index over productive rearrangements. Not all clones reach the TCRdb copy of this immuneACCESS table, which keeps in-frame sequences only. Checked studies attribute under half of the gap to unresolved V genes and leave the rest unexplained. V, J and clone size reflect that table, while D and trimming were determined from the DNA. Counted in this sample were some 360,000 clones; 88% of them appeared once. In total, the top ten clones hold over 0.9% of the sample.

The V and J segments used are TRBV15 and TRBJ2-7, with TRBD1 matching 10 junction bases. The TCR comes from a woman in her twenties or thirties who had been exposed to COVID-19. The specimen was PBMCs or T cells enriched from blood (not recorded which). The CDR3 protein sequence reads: CATSRDKGQGSYEQYF. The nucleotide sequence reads TGTGCCACCAGCAGAGATAAGGGACAGGGGAGCTACGAGCAGTACTTC. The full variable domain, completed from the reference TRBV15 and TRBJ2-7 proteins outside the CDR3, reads DAMVIQNPRYQVTQFGKPVTLSCSQTLNHNVMYWYQQKSSQAPKLLFHYYDKDFNNEADTPDNFQSRRPNTSFCFLDIRSPGLGDTAMYLCATSRDKGQGSYEQYFGPGTRLTVT.